The sequence of this TCR beta chain was determined in a study of blood T cell repertoires in COVID-19 (dated by TCRdb to about 2020). With regard to the full study: Samples from collaborators originated in the United States, Italy and Spain and spanned both the acute and convalescent phases of COVID-19. The material from the prospective study consisted of cDNA or gDNA derived from T cells, B-cell-depleted T cells, or PBMCs. Subjects who had been exposed to COVID-19, were actively infected with it, or had recovered from it provided the deeply sampled blood TCRbeta repertoires that made up the dataset. A freely available public database, intended as a resource for researchers studying the immune response to SARS-CoV-2, is where the repertoires were released. Samples came from the ongoing ImmuneRACE study (first 160 participants) plus 1,254 subjects from 6 global collaborators. A de-identified subject ID, COVID-19 status, age in years and sex were almost always included in the sample metadata. Where available, HLA class I and class II types were obtained from metadata supplied by the sample provider rather than from assay-based typing. Study-level results and caveats: The amount of clinical and demographic metadata varied by source and participant and was provided uncurated.

In the case of this clone: This clone's antigen is unknown. Per-base quality was not reported, and no clone a single base away is much larger than it.

One collaborating source in Seattle enrolled patients during active infection and followed them longitudinally through the course of disease. The collaborating institutions used their own protocols to collect whole blood in K2EDTA tubes. For TCRbeta analysis, collaborator samples were shipped as frozen whole blood, as isolated PBMCs, or as DNA extracted from either sample type. TCRbeta CDR3 regions were amplified from genomic DNA using the immunoSEQ Assay, a bias-controlled multiplex PCR. On the study's bioinformatics: The number of nucleated cells in each sample was estimated from the amplification of reference gene primers within the assay. To quantify the absolute abundance of each unique TCRbeta CDR3 rearrangement, sequence reads were collapsed and filtered. Productive Simpson clonality was computed per sample as the square root of Simpson's diversity index over productive rearrangements. In TCRdb, the immuneACCESS table is reduced to in-frame sequences with V and J assigned. These tables do not hold every clone; where another copy was compared, an unresolved V gene accounts for under half, and the others remain unexplained. V and J calls and clone size follow that table, whereas D and trimming were derived from the DNA. The sample table records fewer than 250,000 clones; more than 80% of these occur just once. Of the sample, roughly 2.7% falls within the top ten clones.

The CDR3, from cysteine to phenylalanine, totals 14 residues. The DNA shown is the 42-base CDR3, in frame from base 1. The germline ends are 11 bases apart after V is trimmed by 0 bases and J by 5 bases. CDR1 SGHRS and CDR2 YFSETQ are derived from the germline V gene. The sequence derives from a man aged 25 to 45 with COVID-19, enrolled during active disease. The sequence joins TRBV5-1 to TRBJ2-5; 5 matching bases give a weak D call of TRBD1. Specimen: peripheral blood. CDR3 region: CASSLGQTTETQYF. The DNA is TGCGCCAGCAGCTTGGGACAGACAACGGAGACCCAGTACTTC.